This T cell receptor beta chain appears in the sequencing data of a study of blood T cell repertoires in COVID-19. Some clones are missing from TCRdb's copy, which holds only in-frame ones; the method was immunoSEQ multiplex PCR. The table lists under 150,000 clones, 80% to 85% of them singletons. The germline gives CDR1 MNHNS, CDR2 SASEGT. The CDR3 length is 16 residues. V shed 2 bases and J 7 bases; nucleotides not matched to a gene: 7. Sequencing was carried out using peripheral blood. The clonotype originates from a woman aged 60-75 years with active or convalescent COVID-19. V and J are TRBV6-1 and TRBJ2-3, with 12 bases fitting TRBD2. CDR3 coding DNA: TGTGCCAGCAGTGAACAGACTAGCGGGGGAGTTCATACGCAGTATTTT. It encodes CASSEQTSGGVHTQYF.